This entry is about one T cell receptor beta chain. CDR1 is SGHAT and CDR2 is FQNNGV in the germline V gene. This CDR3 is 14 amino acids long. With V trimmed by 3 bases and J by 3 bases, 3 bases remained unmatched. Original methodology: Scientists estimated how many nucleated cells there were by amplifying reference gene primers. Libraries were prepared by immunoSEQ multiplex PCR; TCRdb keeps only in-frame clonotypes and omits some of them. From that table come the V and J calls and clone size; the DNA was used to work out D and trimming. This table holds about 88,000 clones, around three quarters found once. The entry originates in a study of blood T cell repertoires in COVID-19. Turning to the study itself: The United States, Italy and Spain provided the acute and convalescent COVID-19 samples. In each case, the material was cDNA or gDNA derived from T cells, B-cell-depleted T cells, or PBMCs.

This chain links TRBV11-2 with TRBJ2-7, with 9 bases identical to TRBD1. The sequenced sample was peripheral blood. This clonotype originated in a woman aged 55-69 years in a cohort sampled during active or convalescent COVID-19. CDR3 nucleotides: TGTGCCAGCAGCTTCGGGACAGGGCACTACGAGCAGTACTTC. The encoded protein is CASSFGTGHYEQYF. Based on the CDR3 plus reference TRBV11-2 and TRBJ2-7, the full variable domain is EAGVAQSPRYKIIEKRQSVAFWCNPISGHATLYWYQQILGQGPKLLIQFQNNGVVDDSQLPKDRFSAERLKGVDSTLKIQPAKLEDSAVYLCASSFGTGHYEQYFGPGTRLTVT.